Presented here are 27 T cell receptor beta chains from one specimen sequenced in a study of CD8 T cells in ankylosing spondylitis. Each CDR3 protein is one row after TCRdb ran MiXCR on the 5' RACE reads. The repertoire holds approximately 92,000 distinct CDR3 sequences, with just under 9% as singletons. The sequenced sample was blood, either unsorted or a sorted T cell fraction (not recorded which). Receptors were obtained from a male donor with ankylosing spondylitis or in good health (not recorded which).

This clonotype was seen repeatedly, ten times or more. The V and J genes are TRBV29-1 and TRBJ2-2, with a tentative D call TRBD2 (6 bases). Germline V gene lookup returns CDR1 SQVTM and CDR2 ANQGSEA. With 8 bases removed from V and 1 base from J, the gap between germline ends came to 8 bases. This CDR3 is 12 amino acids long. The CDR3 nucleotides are TGCAGCTTGGGACTGAACACCGGGGAGCTGTTTTTT. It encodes CSLGLNTGELFF.

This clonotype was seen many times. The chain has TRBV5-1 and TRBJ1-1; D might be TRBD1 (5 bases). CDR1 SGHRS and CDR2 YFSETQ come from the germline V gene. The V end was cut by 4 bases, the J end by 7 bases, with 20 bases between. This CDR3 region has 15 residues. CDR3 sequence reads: CASSPRLRAWGEAFF. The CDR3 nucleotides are TGCGCCAGCAGCCCCCGCCTCAGGGCGTGGGGTGAAGCTTTCTTT.

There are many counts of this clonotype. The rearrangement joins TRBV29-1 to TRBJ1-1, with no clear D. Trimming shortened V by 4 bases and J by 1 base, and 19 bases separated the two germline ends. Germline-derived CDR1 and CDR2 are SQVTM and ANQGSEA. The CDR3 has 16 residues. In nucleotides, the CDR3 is TGCAGCGTTGTGTCTCAAAGGAGGGTGGGGAACACTGAAGCTTTCTTT. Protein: CSVVSQRRVGNTEAFF.

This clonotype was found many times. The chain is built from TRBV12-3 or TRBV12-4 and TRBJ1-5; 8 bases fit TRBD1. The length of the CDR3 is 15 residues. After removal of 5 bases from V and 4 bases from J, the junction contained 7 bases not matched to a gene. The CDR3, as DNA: TGTGCCAGCAGTATCCAGGGGGCCGGGAATCAGCCCCAGCATTTT. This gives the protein CASSIQGAGNQPQHF.

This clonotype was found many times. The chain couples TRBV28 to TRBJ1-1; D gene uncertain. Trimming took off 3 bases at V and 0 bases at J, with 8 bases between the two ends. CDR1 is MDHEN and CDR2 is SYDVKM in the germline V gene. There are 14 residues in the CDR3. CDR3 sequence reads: CASSFVQMNTEAFF. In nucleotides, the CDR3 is TGTGCCAGCAGTTTTGTGCAGATGAACACTGAAGCTTTCTTT.

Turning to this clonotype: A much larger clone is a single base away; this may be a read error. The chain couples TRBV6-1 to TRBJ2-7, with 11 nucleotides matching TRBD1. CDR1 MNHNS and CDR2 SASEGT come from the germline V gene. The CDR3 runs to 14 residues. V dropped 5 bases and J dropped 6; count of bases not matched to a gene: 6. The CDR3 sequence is CASSRGQGAIEQYF. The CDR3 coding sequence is TGTGCCAGCAGTCGAGGACAGGGGGCGATCGAGCAGTACTTC.

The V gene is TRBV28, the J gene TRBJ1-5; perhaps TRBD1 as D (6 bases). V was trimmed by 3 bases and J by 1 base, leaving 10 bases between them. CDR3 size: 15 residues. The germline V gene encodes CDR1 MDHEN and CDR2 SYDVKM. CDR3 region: CASSLYRASNQPQHF. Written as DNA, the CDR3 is TGTGCCAGCAGTTTGTACAGGGCGAGCAATCAGCCCCAGCATTTT.

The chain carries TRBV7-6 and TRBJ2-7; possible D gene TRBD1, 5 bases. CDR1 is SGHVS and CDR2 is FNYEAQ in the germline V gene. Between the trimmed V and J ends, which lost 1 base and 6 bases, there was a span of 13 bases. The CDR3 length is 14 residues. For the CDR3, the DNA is TGTGCCAGCAGCTTAGGACAGCGCCCGGGCGAGCAGTACTTC. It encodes CASSLGQRPGEQYF. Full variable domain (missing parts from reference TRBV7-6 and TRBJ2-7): GAGVSQSPRYKVTKRGQDVALRCDPISGHVSLYWYRQALGQGPEFLTYFNYEAQQDKSGLPNDRFSAERPEGSISTLTIQRTEQRDSAMYRCASSLGQRPGEQYFGPGTRLTVT.

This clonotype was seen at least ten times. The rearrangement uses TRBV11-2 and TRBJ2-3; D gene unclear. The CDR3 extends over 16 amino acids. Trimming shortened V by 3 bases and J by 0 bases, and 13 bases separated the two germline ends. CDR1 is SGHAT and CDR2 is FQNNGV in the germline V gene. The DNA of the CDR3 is TGTGCCAGCAGCTTTACGACTGGCTCTAGCACAGATACGCAGTATTTT. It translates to CASSFTTGSSTDTQYF.

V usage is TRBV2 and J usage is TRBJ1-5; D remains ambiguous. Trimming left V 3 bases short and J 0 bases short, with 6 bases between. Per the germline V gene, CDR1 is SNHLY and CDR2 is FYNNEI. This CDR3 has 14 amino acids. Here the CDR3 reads CASSDGDSNQPQHF. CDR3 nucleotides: TGTGCCAGCAGTGACGGGGATAGCAATCAGCCCCAGCATTTT.

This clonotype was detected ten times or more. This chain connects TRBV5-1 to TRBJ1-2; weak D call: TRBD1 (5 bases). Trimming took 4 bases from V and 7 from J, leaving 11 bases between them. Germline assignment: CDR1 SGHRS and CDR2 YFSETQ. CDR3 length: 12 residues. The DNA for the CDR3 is TGCGCCAGCAGCAGTGAAGGGGTTGGCTACACCTTC. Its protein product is CASSSEGVGYTF.

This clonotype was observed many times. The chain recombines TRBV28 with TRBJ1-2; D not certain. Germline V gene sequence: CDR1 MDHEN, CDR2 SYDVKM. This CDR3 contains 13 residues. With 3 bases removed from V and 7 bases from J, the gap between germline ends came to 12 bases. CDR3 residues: CASSLGPTTGYTF. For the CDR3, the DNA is TGTGCCAGCAGTTTGGGTCCTACTACTGGCTACACCTTC.

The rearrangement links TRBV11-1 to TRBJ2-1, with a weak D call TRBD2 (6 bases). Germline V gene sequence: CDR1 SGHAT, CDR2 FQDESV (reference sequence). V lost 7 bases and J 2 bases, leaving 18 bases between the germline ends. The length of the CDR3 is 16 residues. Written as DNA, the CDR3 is TGTGCCAGCAACCCAGGTCGGGAGCCACCCTACAATGAGCAGTTCTTC. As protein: CASNPGREPPYNEQFF.

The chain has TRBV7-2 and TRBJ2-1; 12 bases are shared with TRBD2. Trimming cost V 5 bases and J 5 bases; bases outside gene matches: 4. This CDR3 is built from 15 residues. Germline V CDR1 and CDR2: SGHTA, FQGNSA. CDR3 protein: CASSKLAGGNNEQFF. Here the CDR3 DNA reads TGTGCCAGCAGCAAGCTAGCGGGGGGGAACAATGAGCAGTTCTTC.

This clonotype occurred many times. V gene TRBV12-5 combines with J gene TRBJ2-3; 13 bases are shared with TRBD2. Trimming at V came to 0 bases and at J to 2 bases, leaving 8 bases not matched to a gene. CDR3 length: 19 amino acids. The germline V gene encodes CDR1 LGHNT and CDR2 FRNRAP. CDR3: CASGLVATSGGYDTDTQYF. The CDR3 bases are TGTGCTAGTGGTTTGGTAGCGACTAGCGGGGGGTACGACACAGATACGCAGTATTTT.

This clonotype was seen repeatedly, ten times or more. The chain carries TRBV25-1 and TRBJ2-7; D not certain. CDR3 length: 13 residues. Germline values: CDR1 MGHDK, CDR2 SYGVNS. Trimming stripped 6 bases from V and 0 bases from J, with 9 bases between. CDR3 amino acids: CASRQSSSYEQYF. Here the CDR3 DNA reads TGTGCCAGCAGACAAAGCAGCTCCTACGAGCAGTACTTC.

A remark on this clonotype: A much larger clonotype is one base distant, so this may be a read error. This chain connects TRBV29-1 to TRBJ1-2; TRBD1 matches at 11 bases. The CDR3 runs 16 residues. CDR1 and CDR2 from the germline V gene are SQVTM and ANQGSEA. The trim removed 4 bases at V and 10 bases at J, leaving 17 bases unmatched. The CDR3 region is CSVASPTRTGGFDYTF. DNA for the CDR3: TGCAGCGTTGCCAGCCCCACCCGGACAGGGGGCTTTGACTACACCTTC.

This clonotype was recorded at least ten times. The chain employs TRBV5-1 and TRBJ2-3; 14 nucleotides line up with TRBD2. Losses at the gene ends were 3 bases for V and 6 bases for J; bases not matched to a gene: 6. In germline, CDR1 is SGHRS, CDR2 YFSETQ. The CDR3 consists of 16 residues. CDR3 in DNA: TGCGCCAGCAGCTCGGGACTAGCGGGGGATTCGGATACGCAGTATTTT. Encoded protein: CASSSGLAGDSDTQYF.

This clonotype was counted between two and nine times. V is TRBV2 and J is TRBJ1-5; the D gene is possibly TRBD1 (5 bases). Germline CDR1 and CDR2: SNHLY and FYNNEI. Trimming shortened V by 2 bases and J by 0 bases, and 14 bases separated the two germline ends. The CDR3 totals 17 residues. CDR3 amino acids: CASSEPPGTYSNQPQHF. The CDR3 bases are TGTGCCAGCAGTGAACCCCCAGGGACCTATAGCAATCAGCCCCAGCATTTT.

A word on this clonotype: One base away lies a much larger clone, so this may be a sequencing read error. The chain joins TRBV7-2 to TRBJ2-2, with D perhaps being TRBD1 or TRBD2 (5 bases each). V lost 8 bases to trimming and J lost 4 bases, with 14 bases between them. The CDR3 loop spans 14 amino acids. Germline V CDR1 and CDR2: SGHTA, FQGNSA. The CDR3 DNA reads TGTGCCAGCGCATCGGGGCGGAGCACCGGGGAGCTGTTTTTT. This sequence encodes CASASGRSTGELFF.

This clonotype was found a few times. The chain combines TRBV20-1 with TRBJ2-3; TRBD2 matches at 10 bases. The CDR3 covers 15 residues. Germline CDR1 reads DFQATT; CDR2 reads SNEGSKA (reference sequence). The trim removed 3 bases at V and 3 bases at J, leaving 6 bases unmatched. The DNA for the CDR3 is TGCAGTGCTAGTCTACTAGCGGGGTCAACAGATACGCAGTATTTT. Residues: CSASLLAGSTDTQYF.

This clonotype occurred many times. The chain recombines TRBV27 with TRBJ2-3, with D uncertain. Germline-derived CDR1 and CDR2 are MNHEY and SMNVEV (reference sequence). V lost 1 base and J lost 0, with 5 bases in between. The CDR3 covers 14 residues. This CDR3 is CASSLFLSTDTQYF. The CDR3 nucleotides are TGTGCCAGCAGTTTATTCTTGAGCACAGATACGCAGTATTTT.

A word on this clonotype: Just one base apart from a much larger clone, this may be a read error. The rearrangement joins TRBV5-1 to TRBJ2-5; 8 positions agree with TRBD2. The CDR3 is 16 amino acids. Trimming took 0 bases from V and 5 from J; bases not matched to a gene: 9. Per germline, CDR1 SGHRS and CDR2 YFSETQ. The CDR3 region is CASSLVDGGASETQYF. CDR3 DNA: TGCGCCAGCAGCTTGGTTGACGGGGGGGCCAGCGAGACCCAGTACTTC.

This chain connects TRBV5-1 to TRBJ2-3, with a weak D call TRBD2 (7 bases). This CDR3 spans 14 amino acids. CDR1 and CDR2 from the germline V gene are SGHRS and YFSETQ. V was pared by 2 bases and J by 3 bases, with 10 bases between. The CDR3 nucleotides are TGCGCCAGCAGCTTCGGGGGGCCGACAGATACGCAGTATTTT. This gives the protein CASSFGGPTDTQYF.

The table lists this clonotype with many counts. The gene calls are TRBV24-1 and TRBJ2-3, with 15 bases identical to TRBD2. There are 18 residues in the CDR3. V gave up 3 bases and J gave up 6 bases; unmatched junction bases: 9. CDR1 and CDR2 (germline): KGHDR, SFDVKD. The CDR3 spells CATSDPGGLAGGEDTQYF. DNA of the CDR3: TGTGCCACCAGTGATCCGGGGGGACTAGCGGGGGGCGAGGATACGCAGTATTTT.

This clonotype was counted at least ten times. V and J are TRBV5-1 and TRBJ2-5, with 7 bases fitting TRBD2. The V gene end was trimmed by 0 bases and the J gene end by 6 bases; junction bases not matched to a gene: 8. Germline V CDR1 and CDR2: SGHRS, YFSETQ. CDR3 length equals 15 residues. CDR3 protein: CASSLEPRGDQTQYF. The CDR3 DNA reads TGCGCCAGCAGCTTGGAACCACGGGGGGATCAGACCCAGTACTTC.

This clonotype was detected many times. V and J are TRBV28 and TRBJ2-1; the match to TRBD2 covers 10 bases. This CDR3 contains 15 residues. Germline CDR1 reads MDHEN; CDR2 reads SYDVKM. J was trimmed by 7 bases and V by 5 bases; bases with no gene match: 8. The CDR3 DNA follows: TGTGCCAGCAGTGCCTCCAGCGGGGGGGTGAATGAGCAGTTCTTC. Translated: CASSASSGGVNEQFF.